The 6 T cell receptor beta chains reported below all come from one sample, sequenced in a study of shared clonotypes between healthy human individuals. Sequencing was performed with immunoSEQ multiplex PCR; in TCRdb, only in-frame clones are kept and a portion is missing. The table includes about half a million clones, around four fifths detected once. Sequencing was carried out using PBMCs. Source of these receptors: a woman in her 40s in good health. Some clones in this sample may be carry-over from other donors' samples.

The V call is TRBV7-6, the J call TRBJ2-1, with TRBD2 matching over 7 bases. V shed 5 bases and J 2 bases; nucleotides not matched to a gene: 6. The CDR3 loop spans 15 amino acids. CDR1 and CDR2 from the germline V gene are SGHVS and FNYEAQ. The CDR3, as DNA: TGTGCCAGCAGCGTACTAGCGCTTGCCTACAATGAGCAGTTCTTC. Its protein is CASSVLALAYNEQFF.

The chain is built from TRBV5-4 and TRBJ2-1; 9 bases are a match to TRBD2. CDR1 is SGHNT, CDR2 YYREEE, per germline (reference sequence). The junction had 5 bases not matched to a gene; V was cut back by 4 bases and J by 3 bases. The CDR3 spans 15 residues. The DNA for the CDR3 is TGTGCCAGCAGCGTGGATAGCGGGGGCTACAATGAGCAGTTCTTC. It translates to CASSVDSGGYNEQFF.

This chain joins TRBV7-9 and TRBJ1-1; D not certain. V lost 2 bases to trimming and J lost 3 bases, with 10 bases between them. The CDR3 spans 14 residues. Germline CDR1 and CDR2: SEHNR and FQNEAQ (reference sequence). The CDR3 spells CASSLYTADTEAFF. CDR3 nucleotides: TGTGCCAGCAGCTTATATACAGCCGACACTGAAGCTTTCTTT.

The chain links TRBV5-1 to TRBJ2-1, with 10 bases identical to TRBD2. With 3 bases clipped from V and 6 bases from J, the junction kept 12 bases outside the gene matches. Germline lookup yields CDR1 SGHRS and CDR2 YFSETQ. There are 17 residues in the CDR3. Here the CDR3 reads CASSSSLSGRSLNEQFF. The DNA of the CDR3 is TGCGCCAGCAGCTCCTCCCTTAGCGGGAGGAGCCTCAATGAGCAGTTCTTC.

This chain joins TRBV10-1 and TRBJ2-1, with TRBD2 matching over 9 bases. Germline V CDR1 and CDR2: WNHNN, SYGVQD (reference sequence). CDR3 length: 17 amino acids. Trimming cost V 8 bases and J 2 bases; bases outside gene matches: 13. The CDR3 loop reads CASAHNPLAGTYNEQFF. The CDR3 DNA is TGCGCCAGCGCCCATAACCCCCTAGCGGGGACCTACAATGAGCAGTTCTTC.

In this sample, this clone turned up many times. The chain is built from TRBV6-4 and TRBJ2-2; TRBD2 agrees at 8 bases. The CDR3 is 14 amino acids. After removal of 2 bases from V and 4 bases from J, the junction contained 0 bases not matched to a gene. Germline CDR1 reads MRHNA; CDR2 reads SNTAGT. The CDR3: CASSDGTSTGELFF. The CDR3 DNA reads as TGTGCCAGCAGTGACGGGACTAGCACCGGGGAGCTGTTTTTT.